This note documents a single TCR beta chain sequence. Busulfan-fludarabine conditioning, marrow transplant, and cyclophosphamide on days +3 and +4 were administered. The source of the sample is a study of T cells after posttransplantation cyclophosphamide. Measured with immunoSEQ multiplex PCR; TCRdb has only the in-frame clones, and not every one. The sample has 15,000 to 20,000 clones, roughly four fifths seen once. The CDR3 has 14 amino acids. The germline V gene has CDR1 SGHRS and CDR2 YFSETQ. The sequenced sample was CD8+ T cells sorted from PBMCs, obtained just over 1,900 days after a stem cell transplant with posttransplant cyclophosphamide. The receptor was isolated from a female patient aged 40-49 years who received an allogeneic stem cell transplant from a related donor, was CMV-positive, and had no GVHD. Some T cells may be the graft donor's. The chain uses TRBV5-1 and TRBJ2-5; tentative D call: TRBD2 (6 bases). The J call may be mistaken, given a closer DNA end match to TRBJ2-7. CDR3: CASSFSREDGEQYF. The CDR3 coding sequence is TGCGCCAGCAGCTTTTCGAGGGAGGATGGCGAGCAGTACTTC.